The sequence of this T cell receptor (beta chain) was determined in a study of blood T cell repertoires in COVID-19. About the study: Researchers got acute and convalescent COVID-19 samples from the United States, Italy and Spain. The cDNA or gDNA used as material had been derived from T cells, B-cell-depleted T cells, or PBMCs.

V lost 0 bases, J lost 2 bases, and 6 bases stayed unmatched. The CDR3 covers 16 residues. Germline V lookup: CDR1 SGDLS, CDR2 YYNGEE. Authors' processing steps: Amplification with reference gene primers provided the estimates of nucleated cell counts. Data came from immunoSEQ multiplex PCR; TCRdb stores just in-frame clones and leaves some out. The V and J calls and the clone size are those of that table, but D and trimming were determined from the DNA. The sample records 130,000 or so clones, approximately 80% being singletons. The material sequenced was peripheral blood. This TCR was recovered from a woman aged 60-75 years with acute or convalescent COVID-19. The V gene is TRBV9, the J gene TRBJ2-3; 7 bases match TRBD2. The CDR3 nucleotides read TGTGCCAGCAGCGTAGGGGCTAGCGGCTACACAGATACGCAGTATTTT. As protein: CASSVGASGYTDTQYF.